A selection of T cell receptor beta chains follows, all from one sample in a study of T-cell reconstitution after alpha-beta-depleted transplantation in children. A single record per CDR3 protein comes from TCRdb applying MiXCR to the PCR reads. The sample yields fewer than 550,000 distinct CDR3 sequences, approximately 10% seen once. Material: PBMCs, mostly from graft donor cells, obtained 180 days after TCRalphabeta/CD19-depleted stem cell transplant. These TCRs come from a female patient aged 2-9 years who had a stem cell transplant for aplastic anemia, so the T cells may come from the graft donor. Both conserved end residues are part of each CDR3. A D gene is named only where the DNA matches it firmly. Some rows have no size entry. The others give once, few or many, or a class for an expanded clone.

J gene,clone size,D gene,V gene,CDR3 protein,CDR3 DNA
TRBJ2-1,.,TRBD2,TRBV29-1,CSAWEGLTYNEQFF,TGCAGCGCCTGGGAGGGCCTCACCTACAATGAGCAGTTCTTC
TRBJ1-2,few,TRBD1,TRBV6-2/TRBV6-3,CASSYPGQGLNYGYTF,TGTGCCAGCAGTTACCCCGGACAGGGATTGAACTATGGCTACACCTTC
TRBJ1-2,many,.,TRBV29-1,CSVDEEEWYGYTF,TGCAGCGTTGATGAGGAAGAGTGGTATGGCTACACCTTC
TRBJ2-7,many,TRBD1,TRBV4-3,CASTTWTGANEQYF,TGCGCCAGCACCACCTGGACAGGAGCTAACGAGCAGTACTTC
TRBJ1-1,.,TRBD1,TRBV29-1,CSVEGQGWIAEAFF,TGCAGCGTTGAAGGACAGGGGTGGATAGCTGAAGCTTTCTTT
TRBJ2-1,few,TRBD2,TRBV18,CASSPRAAGDNEQFF,TGTGCCAGCTCACCACGGGCAGCGGGAGACAATGAGCAGTTCTTC
TRBJ1-5,few,.,TRBV9,CASSVGGLSNQPQHF,TGTGCCAGCAGCGTTGGGGGGCTTAGCAATCAGCCCCAGCATTTT
TRBJ2-3,many,TRBD2,TRBV29-1,CSAVGASGRWDTQYF,TGCAGCGCCGTGGGGGCTAGCGGGAGATGGGATACGCAGTATTTT
TRBJ2-5,.,.,TRBV21-1,CASSTTGVPQETQYF,TGTGCCAGCAGCACCACAGGGGTCCCCCAAGAGACCCAGTACTTC
TRBJ2-3,.,.,TRBV6-2/TRBV6-3,CASCPLGVTSTDTQYF,TGTGCCAGCTGCCCATTGGGGGTCACTAGCACAGATACGCAGTATTTT
TRBJ2-3,once,TRBD2,TRBV7-8,CASSGLAGIGDTQYF,TGTGCCAGCAGCGGTCTAGCGGGAATTGGAGATACGCAGTATTTT
TRBJ2-4,.,TRBD1,TRBV12-3/TRBV12-4,CASGNSKLQGATDIQYF,TGTGCCAGCGGAAATTCAAAACTACAGGGGGCAACGGACATTCAGTACTTC
TRBJ1-2,.,.,TRBV5-1,CASSLGTAGYGYTF,TGCGCCAGCAGCTTGGGGACGGCAGGCTATGGCTACACCTTC
TRBJ1-6,few,.,TRBV4-2,CASSQTSGYNSPLHF,TGTGCCAGCAGCCAAACTTCGGGGTATAATTCACCCCTCCACTTT
TRBJ1-6,.,TRBD1,TRBV5-6,CASSFRTGNNSPLHF,TGTGCCAGCAGCTTCAGGACAGGGAATAATTCACCCCTCCACTTT
TRBJ2-7,few,TRBD1,TRBV10-3,CAISEPSRTGGGYEQYF,TGTGCCATCAGTGAGCCATCCAGGACAGGGGGAGGCTACGAGCAGTACTTC
TRBJ2-1,.,TRBD2,TRBV5-1,CASSSRTSGRADNEQFF,TGCGCCAGCAGCTCCCGGACTAGCGGGAGGGCCGATAATGAGCAGTTCTTC
TRBJ2-1,few,TRBD2,TRBV4-3,CASSLRAWGGAFLYNEQFF,TGCGCCAGCAGCCTACGAGCGTGGGGGGGAGCGTTCCTCTACAATGAGCAGTTCTTC